This paragraph covers one TCR beta chain sequence. In the authors' methods: Amplifying reference gene primers gave estimates of nucleated cell counts. Clones were read by immunoSEQ multiplex PCR, and TCRdb kept only the in-frame ones, dropping some. The V and J calls and the clone size are those of that table, but D and trimming were determined from the DNA. The sample holds tens of thousands of clones, 80% to 90% seen once. The CDR3 loop spans 13 amino acids. The V end lost 2 bases, the J end lost 8 bases, and 9 bases lay between the germline ends. Germline CDR1 LNHDA, CDR2 SQIVND (reference sequence). The data derive from a study of blood T cell repertoires in COVID-19. Study as a whole: Collection of acute and convalescent COVID-19 samples took place in the United States, Italy and Spain.

The source material was peripheral blood. The V gene is TRBV19, the J gene TRBJ2-2; a weak D match, TRBD1 (6 bases). The sequence derives from a human donor with active COVID-19. The donor label of this sample is uncertain. The CDR3 loop reads CASSIQGPGELFF. For the CDR3, the DNA is TGTGCCAGTAGTATACAGGGGCCGGGGGAGCTGTTTTTT.